These 10 T cell receptor beta chains were sequenced from one sample in a study of cytomegalovirus exposure and HLA in healthy donors. Researchers ran the PCR with 60 Vbeta and 13 Jbeta primers. Clones were sequenced by immunoSEQ multiplex PCR, and TCRdb holds only the in-frame ones, with some missing. The repertoire has around 140,000 clones, approximately 91% of them found once; the top ten carry around 0.51%. The material sequenced was PBMCs. The receptors stem from a woman aged 40 to 50 in good health and CMV-seronegative.

This clone showed up just once. The J gene is TRBJ2-1, the V gene TRBV7-9, with D maybe TRBD2 (5 bases). V lost 4 bases and J lost 2, with 15 bases in between. The CDR3 totals 16 residues. Germline CDR1 is SEHNR and CDR2 is FQNEAQ (reference sequence). The CDR3 coding sequence is TGTGCCAGCAGCTCCACCGGGATAGAAGCCTACAATGAGCAGTTCTTC. Its translation is CASSSTGIEAYNEQFF.

The V gene is TRBV27, the J gene TRBJ2-7; 13 bases are shared with TRBD2. V was pared by 5 bases and J by 0 bases, with 10 bases of the junction left unmatched. The CDR3 has 18 amino acids. From germline, CDR1 is MNHEY and CDR2 SMNVEV (reference sequence). Here the CDR3 reads CASSTPRLAGGFSYEQYF. In nucleotides, the CDR3 is TGTGCCAGCAGTACTCCTCGACTAGCGGGAGGTTTCTCCTACGAGCAGTACTTC.

This chain joins TRBV7-9 and TRBJ1-1; D unresolved. Looked up from germline, CDR1 is SEHNR and CDR2 is FQNEAQ (reference sequence). The V end was cut by 0 bases, the J end by 2 bases, with 13 bases between. The CDR3 extends over 16 amino acids. CDR3 amino acids: CASSLAGVGGNTEAFF. CDR3 nucleotides: TGTGCCAGCAGCTTAGCCGGAGTAGGCGGAAACACTGAAGCTTTCTTT. Together with reference TRBV7-9 and TRBJ1-1, the CDR3 gives the full variable domain: DTGVSQNPRHKITKRGQNVTFRCDPISEHNRLYWYRQTLGQGPEFLTYFQNEAQLEKSRLLSDRFSAERPKGSFSTLEIQRTEQGDSAMYLCASSLAGVGGNTEAFFGQGTRLTVV.

The chain recombines TRBV6-5 with TRBJ1-2, with D perhaps TRBD1 (5 bases). CDR1 and CDR2 (germline): MNHEY, SVGAGI. The CDR3 totals 14 residues. The V end lost 7 bases, the J end lost 6 bases, and 18 bases lay between the germline ends. The CDR3 region is CASIPSGGSDGYTF. DNA of the CDR3: TGTGCCAGCATCCCAAGCGGGGGATCCGATGGCTACACCTTC.

The chain is built from TRBV6-5 and TRBJ2-7; 11 bases agree with TRBD1. Germline-derived CDR1 and CDR2 are MNHEY and SVGAGI. The trim removed 6 bases at V and 0 bases at J, leaving 4 bases unmatched. This CDR3 has 15 residues. The CDR3 loop is CASSKGQGVSYEQYF. The CDR3 nucleotides are TGTGCCAGCAGCAAGGGACAGGGGGTCTCCTACGAGCAGTACTTC.

This chain connects TRBV10-3 to TRBJ2-1; 7 nucleotides line up with TRBD2. V was clipped by 0 bases and J by 7 bases; unmatched bases: 3. The germline CDR1 and CDR2 sequences are ENHRY and SYGVKD. The CDR3 totals 14 residues. The CDR3 loop reads CAISESGGKNEQFF. The DNA of the CDR3 is TGTGCCATCAGTGAGTCGGGGGGGAAGAATGAGCAGTTCTTC.

The J gene is TRBJ2-5, the V gene TRBV4-1; 14 bases align to TRBD2. V trimming: 2 bases; J trimming: 5 bases; junction bases outside the gene matches: 4. Germline V gene data show CDR1 as MGHRA and CDR2 as YSYEKL. The CDR3 totals 16 residues. The CDR3 reads CASSQTGLAGVETQYF. CDR3 coding DNA: TGCGCCAGCAGCCAAACGGGACTAGCGGGAGTCGAGACCCAGTACTTC.

The CDR3 DNA reads as TGCGCCAGCAGCTTGGGGGATGACAGGGGGCAACAGCCCCAGCATTTT. This encodes CASSLGDDRGQQPQHF. The chain carries TRBV5-1 and TRBJ1-5; TRBD1 aligns across 10 bases. Germline lookup yields CDR1 SGHRS and CDR2 YFSETQ. Unmatched junction bases numbered 7, after V lost 0 bases and J lost 7 bases. This CDR3 has 16 amino acids.

The chain links TRBV9 to TRBJ2-1; D possibly corresponds to TRBD1 (5 bases). Germline-derived CDR1 and CDR2 are SGDLS and YYNGEE. This CDR3 contains 15 residues. With 1 base removed from V and 4 bases from J, the gap between germline ends came to 12 bases. CDR3 sequence reads: CASSVSPTVYNEQFF. The CDR3 DNA is TGTGCCAGCAGCGTAAGCCCGACAGTATACAATGAGCAGTTCTTC.

J is TRBJ1-2 and V is TRBV4-3, with D tentatively TRBD1 (6 bases). The CDR3 consists of 14 residues. With 4 bases removed from V and 3 bases from J, the gap between germline ends came to 12 bases. The V gene's germline CDR1 is LGHNA and CDR2 YSLEER. CDR3 loop: CASSPGRGDYGYTF. The DNA of the CDR3 is TGCGCCAGCAGCCCTGGCAGGGGCGACTATGGCTACACCTTC.